Below, 2 T cell receptor beta chains from the same sample are listed, as sequenced in a study of cytomegalovirus exposure and HLA in healthy donors. The study ran its PCR with 60 Vbeta and 13 Jbeta primers. Generated by immunoSEQ multiplex PCR, the TCRdb table keeps only in-frame clones and is missing some. The repertoire consists of some 150,000 clones, with approximately 85% occurring once and the leading ten covering around 6.5%. The sample consisted of PBMCs. These receptors came from a man between 45 and 60 years old in good health and CMV-seropositive.

Notes on this clone: At one of its ends the junction is not consistent with the germline gene, which may arise from a read error. This chain's CDR3 is CSAEDRVTRETQYF. The CDR3 region has the DNA TGCAGCGCTGAAGACAGGGTAACGAGGGAGACCCAGTACTTC. This rearrangement joins TRBV29-1 to TRBJ2-5, with 7 bases that match TRBD1. CDR1 is SQVTM, CDR2 ANQGSEA, per germline. The CDR3 extends over 14 amino acids.

This sequence joins TRBV10-3 and TRBJ1-4, with D possibly TRBD1 on 6 matching bases. V lost 10 bases and J lost 6, with 12 bases in between. From germline, CDR1 is ENHRY and CDR2 SYGVKD. CDR3 length: 12 amino acids. The CDR3 region is CATRAGDEKLFF. The CDR3 DNA sequence: TGTGCCACAAGGGCAGGGGATGAAAAACTGTTTTTT.